This paragraph reports one TCR beta chain. Its target is unknown. A read error may account for a junction end that differs from germline. Germline-derived CDR1 and CDR2 are MNHEY and SVGAGI. This CDR3 has 17 amino acids. PBMCs came from 9 to 10 ml fresh peripheral blood. Researchers amplified the TCR beta CDR3 regions from RNA transcripts. First-round RT-PCR of the TCR CDR3 relied on the HTBI primer set. One entry per CDR3 protein, called by TCRdb with MiXCR from the multiplex PCR reads. This sample yields 300,000 to 450,000 distinct CDR3 sequences, of which roughly 15% are seen a single time; around 20% belongs to the top ten. The data stem from a study of T cells in Graves' hyperthyroidism and ophthalmopathy. Findings of the study overall: Through a model of 13 V-J features, ophthalmopathy was separated from stable hyperthyroidism. Onset of ophthalmopathy came a median 6.5 months after the model predicted it. Blood also held most thyroid clonotypes expanded beyond 0.001.

Sequencing was carried out using blood. The genes are TRBV6-5 and TRBJ2-4; the D gene is possibly TRBD2 (6 bases). The TCR originated in a woman aged 30 to 39 with Graves' ophthalmopathy. The CDR3 sequence: CASSYRGATLAKDIQYF. CDR3 coding DNA: TGTGCCAGCAGTTATCGCGGGGCGACCTTAGCCAAAGACATTCAGTACTTC.